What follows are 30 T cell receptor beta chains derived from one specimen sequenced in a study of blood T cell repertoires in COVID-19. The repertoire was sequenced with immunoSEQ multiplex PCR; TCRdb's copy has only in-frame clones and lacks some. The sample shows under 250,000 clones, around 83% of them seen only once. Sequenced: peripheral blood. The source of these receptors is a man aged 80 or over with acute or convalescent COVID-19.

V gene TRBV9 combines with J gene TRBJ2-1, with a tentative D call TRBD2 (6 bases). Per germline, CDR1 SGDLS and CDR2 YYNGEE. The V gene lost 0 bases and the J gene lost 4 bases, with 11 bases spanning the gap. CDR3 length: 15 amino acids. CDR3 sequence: CASSVELAVYNEQFF. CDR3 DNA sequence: TGTGCCAGCAGCGTAGAGTTAGCGGTATACAATGAGCAGTTCTTC.

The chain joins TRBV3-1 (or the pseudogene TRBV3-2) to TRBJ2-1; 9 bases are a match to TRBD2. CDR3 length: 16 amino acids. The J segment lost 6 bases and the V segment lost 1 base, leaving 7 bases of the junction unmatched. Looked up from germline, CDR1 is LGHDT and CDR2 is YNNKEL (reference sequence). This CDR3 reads CASSQGGRGGRNEQFF. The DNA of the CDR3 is TGTGCCAGCAGCCAAGGCGGGCGGGGGGGCCGCAATGAGCAGTTCTTC.

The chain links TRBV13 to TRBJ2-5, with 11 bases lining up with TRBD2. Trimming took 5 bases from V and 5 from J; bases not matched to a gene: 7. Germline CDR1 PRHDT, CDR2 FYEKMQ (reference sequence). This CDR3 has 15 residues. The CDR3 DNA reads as TGTGCCAGCAGCATAGCGGGAGGGCCCTGGGAGACCCAGTACTTC. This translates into CASSIAGGPWETQYF.

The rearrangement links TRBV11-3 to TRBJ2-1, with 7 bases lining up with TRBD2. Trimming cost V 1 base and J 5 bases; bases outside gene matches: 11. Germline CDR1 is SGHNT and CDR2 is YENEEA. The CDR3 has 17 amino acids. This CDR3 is CASSLATGGRGDNEQFF. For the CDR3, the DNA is TGTGCCAGCAGCTTAGCCACCGGCGGGAGAGGGGACAATGAGCAGTTCTTC. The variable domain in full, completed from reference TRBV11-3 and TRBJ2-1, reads EAGVVQSPRYKIIEKKQPVAFWCNPISGHNTLYWYLQNLGQGPELLIRYENEEAVDDSQLPKDRFSAERLKGVDSTLKIQPAELGDSAVYLCASSLATGGRGDNEQFFGPGTRLTVL.

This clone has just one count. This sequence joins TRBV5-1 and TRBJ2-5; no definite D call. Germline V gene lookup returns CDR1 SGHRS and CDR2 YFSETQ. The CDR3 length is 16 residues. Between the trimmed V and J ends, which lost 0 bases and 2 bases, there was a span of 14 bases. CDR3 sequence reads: CASSLGPVETQETQYF. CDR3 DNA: TGCGCCAGCAGCTTGGGCCCGGTCGAGACTCAAGAGACCCAGTACTTC.

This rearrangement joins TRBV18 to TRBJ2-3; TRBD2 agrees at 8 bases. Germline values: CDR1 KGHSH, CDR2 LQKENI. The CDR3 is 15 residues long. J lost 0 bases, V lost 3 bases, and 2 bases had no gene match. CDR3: CASSPVAGSTDTQYF. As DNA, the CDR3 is TGTGCCAGCTCACCGGTAGCGGGAAGCACAGATACGCAGTATTTT. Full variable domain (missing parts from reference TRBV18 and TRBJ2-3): NAGVMQNPRHLVRRRGQEARLRCSPMKGHSHVYWYRQLPEEGLKFMVYLQKENIIDESGMPKERFSAEFPKEGPSILRIQQVVRGDSAAYFCASSPVAGSTDTQYFGPGTRLTVL.

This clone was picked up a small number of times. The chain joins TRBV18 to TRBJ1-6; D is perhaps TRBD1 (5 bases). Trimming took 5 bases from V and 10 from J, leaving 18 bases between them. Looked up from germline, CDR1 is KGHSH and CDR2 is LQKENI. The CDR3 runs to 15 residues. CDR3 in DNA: TGTGCCAGCTCAGAGACGGCGGGGGTGGGATCACCCCTCCACTTT. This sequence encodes CASSETAGVGSPLHF.

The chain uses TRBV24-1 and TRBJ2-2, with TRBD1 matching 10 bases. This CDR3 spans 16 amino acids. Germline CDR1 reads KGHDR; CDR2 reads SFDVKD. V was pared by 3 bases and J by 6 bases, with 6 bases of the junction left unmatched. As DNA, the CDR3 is TGTGCCACCAGTGATCTCGACAGGGGGCGAGCCGGGGAGCTGTTTTTT. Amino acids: CATSDLDRGRAGELFF.

CDR3 sequence reads: CASSLAPGGVAGELFF. CDR3 DNA sequence: TGCGCCAGCAGCTTGGCTCCGGGAGGGGTGGCCGGGGAGCTGTTTTTT. The chain is built from TRBV5-1 and TRBJ2-2, with 8 bases lining up with TRBD2. This CDR3 comprises 16 residues. V dropped 0 bases and J dropped 6; count of bases not matched to a gene: 7. Germline V lookup: CDR1 SGHRS, CDR2 YFSETQ.

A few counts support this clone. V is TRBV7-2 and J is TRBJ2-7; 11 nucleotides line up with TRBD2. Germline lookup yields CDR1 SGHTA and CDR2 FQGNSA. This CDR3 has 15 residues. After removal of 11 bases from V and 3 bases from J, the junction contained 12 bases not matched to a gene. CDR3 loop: CAGGTSGGNDYEQYF. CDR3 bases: TGTGCCGGTGGTACTAGCGGGGGTAACGACTACGAGCAGTACTTC.

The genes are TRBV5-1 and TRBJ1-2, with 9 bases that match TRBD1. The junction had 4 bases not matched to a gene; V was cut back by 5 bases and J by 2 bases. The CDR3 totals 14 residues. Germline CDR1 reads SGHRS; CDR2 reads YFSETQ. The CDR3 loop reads CASRGGQGNYGYTF. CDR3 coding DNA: TGCGCCAGCAGAGGAGGACAGGGGAACTATGGCTACACCTTC.

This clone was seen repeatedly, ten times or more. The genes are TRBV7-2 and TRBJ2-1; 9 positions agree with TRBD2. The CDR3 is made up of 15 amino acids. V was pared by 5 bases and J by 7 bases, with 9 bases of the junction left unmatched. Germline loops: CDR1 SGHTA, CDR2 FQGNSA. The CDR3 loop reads CASSRNSGSLNEQFF. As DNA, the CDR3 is TGTGCCAGCAGCCGCAATAGCGGGAGCCTTAATGAGCAGTTCTTC. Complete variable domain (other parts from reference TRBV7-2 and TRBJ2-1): GAGVSQSPSNKVTEKGKDVELRCDPISGHTALYWYRQSLGQGLEFLIYFQGNSAPDKSGLPSDRFSAERTGGSVSTLTIQRTQQEDSAVYLCASSRNSGSLNEQFFGPGTRLTVL.

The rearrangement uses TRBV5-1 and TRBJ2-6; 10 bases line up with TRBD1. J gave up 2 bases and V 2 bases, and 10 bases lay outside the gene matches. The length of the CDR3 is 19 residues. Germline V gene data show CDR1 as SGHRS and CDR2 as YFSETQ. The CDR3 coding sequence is TGCGCCAGCAGCTTCTATTCGACAGGGGGCAGCGCTGGGGCCAACGTCCTGACTTTC. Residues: CASSFYSTGGSAGANVLTF.

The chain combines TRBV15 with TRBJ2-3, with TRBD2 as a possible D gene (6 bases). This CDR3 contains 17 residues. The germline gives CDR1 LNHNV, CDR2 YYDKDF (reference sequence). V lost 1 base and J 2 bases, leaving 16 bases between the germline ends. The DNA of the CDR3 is TGTGCCACCAGCAGAGCCCTTTTTGCGGGGAACACAGATACGCAGTATTTT. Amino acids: CATSRALFAGNTDTQYF.

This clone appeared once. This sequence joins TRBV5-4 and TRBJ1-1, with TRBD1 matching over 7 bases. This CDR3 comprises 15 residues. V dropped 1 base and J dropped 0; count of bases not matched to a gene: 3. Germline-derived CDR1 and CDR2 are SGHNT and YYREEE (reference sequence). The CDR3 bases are TGTGCCAGCAGCTTGAGGACAGGAATGAACACTGAAGCTTTCTTT. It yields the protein CASSLRTGMNTEAFF.

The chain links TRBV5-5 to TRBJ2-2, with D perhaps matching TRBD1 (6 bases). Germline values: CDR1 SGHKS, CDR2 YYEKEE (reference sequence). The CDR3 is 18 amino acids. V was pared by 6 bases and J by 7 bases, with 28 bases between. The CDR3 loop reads CASTLGPGDGAVGGELFF. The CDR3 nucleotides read TGTGCCAGCACCCTAGGGCCAGGGGATGGGGCTGTCGGCGGGGAGCTGTTTTTT. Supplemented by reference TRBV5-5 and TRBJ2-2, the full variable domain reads DAGVTQSPTHLIKTRGQQVTLRCSPISGHKSVSWYQQVLGQGPQFIFQYYEKEERGRGNFPDRFSARQFPNYSSELNVNALLLGDSALYLCASTLGPGDGAVGGELFFGEGSRLTVL.

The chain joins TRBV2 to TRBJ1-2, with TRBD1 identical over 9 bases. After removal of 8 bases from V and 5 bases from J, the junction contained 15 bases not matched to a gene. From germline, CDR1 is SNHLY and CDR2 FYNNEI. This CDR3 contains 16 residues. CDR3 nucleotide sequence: TGTGCCAGCTCTCGGACCGGGACAGGGTCGAAGTATGGCTACACCTTC. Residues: CASSRTGTGSKYGYTF.

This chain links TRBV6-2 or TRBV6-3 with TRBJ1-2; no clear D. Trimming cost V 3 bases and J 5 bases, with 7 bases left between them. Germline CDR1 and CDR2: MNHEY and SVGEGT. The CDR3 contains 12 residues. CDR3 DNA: TGTGCCAGCAGTTATACGGGTTATGGCTACACCTTC. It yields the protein CASSYTGYGYTF.

CDR3 DNA: TGCGCCAGCAGCTTAGACGGACAGGGTAAAGAAGCTTTCTTT. This encodes CASSLDGQGKEAFF. The chain uses TRBV5-1 and TRBJ1-1, with 8 bases matching TRBD1. V dropped 2 bases and J dropped 8; count of bases not matched to a gene: 8. Germline values: CDR1 SGHRS, CDR2 YFSETQ. CDR3 length equals 14 residues.

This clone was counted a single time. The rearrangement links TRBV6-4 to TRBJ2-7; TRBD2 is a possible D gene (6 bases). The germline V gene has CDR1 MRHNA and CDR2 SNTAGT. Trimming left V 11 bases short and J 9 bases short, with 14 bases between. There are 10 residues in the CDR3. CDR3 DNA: TGTGCCCGTCTACCGGGGGTGCAGTACTTC. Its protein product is CARLPGVQYF.

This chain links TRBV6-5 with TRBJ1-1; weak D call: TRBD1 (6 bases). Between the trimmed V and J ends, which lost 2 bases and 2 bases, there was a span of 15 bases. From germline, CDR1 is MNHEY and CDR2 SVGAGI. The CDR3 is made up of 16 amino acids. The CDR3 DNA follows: TGTGCCAGCAGTTACGGCTTCGGGACACTTAACACTGAAGCTTTCTTT. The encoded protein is CASSYGFGTLNTEAFF.

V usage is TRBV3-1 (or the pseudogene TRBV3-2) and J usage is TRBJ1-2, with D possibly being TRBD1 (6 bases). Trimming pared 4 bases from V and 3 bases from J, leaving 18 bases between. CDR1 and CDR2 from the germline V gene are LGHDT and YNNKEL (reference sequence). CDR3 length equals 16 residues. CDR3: CASSLGQLGNDYGYTF. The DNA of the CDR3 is TGTGCCAGCAGCCTCGGACAGCTGGGGAATGACTATGGCTACACCTTC.

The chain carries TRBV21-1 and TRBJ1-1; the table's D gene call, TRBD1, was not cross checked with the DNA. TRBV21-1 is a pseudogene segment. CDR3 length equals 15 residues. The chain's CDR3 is CASSKGDRERAEAFF. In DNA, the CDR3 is TGTGCCAGCAGCAAAGGGGACAGGGAAAGGGCTGAAGCTTTCTTT.

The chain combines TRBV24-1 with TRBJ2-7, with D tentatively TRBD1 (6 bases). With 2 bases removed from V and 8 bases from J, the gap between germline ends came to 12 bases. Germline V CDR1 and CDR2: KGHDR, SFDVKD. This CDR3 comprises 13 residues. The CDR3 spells CATSDWAGAKQYF. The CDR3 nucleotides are TGTGCCACCAGTGATTGGGCAGGGGCCAAGCAGTACTTC.

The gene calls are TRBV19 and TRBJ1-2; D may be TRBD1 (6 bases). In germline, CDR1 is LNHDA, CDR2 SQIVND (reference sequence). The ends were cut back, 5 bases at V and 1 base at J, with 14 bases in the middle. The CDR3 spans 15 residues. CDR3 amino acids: CASSLPGTINYGYTF. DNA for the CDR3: TGTGCCAGTAGTTTACCCGGGACAATTAACTATGGCTACACCTTC. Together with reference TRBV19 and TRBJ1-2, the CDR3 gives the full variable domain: DGGITQSPKYLFRKEGQNVTLSCEQNLNHDAMYWYRQDPGQGLRLIYYSQIVNDFQKGDIAEGYSVSREKKESFPLTVTSAQKNPTAFYLCASSLPGTINYGYTFGSGTRLTVV.

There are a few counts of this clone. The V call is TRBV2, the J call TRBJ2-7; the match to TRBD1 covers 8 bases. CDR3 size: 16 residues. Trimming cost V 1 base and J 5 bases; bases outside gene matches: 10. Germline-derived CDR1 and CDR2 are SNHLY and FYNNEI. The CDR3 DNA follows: TGTGCCAGCAGTGAAGGTCCGAGGACAGGGATACACGAGCAGTACTTC. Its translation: CASSEGPRTGIHEQYF.

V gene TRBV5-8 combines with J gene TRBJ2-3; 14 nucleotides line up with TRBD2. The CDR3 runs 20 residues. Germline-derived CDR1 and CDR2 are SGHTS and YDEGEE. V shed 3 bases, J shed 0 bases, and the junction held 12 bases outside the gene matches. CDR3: CASSSANGLAGGYSTDTQYF. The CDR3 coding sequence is TGTGCCAGCAGCTCCGCCAACGGACTAGCGGGGGGCTATAGCACAGATACGCAGTATTTT.

CDR3 nucleotides: TGTGCCAGCAGCTTAATCGCGGGAGGGACCGAGCAGTACTTC. This gives the protein CASSLIAGGTEQYF. The V call is TRBV7-3, the J call TRBJ2-7; TRBD2 aligns across 9 bases. J lost 6 bases, V lost 1 base, and 4 bases had no gene match. CDR1 SGHTA and CDR2 FQGTGA come from the germline V gene. This CDR3 is built from 14 residues.

In DNA form, the CDR3 reads TGTGCCACCAGCAGAGGGGGGGATCGGCTCACTGAAGCTTTCTTT. Its translation: CATSRGGDRLTEAFF. This chain uses TRBV15 with TRBJ1-1; maybe TRBD1 (5 bases). CDR3 length equals 15 residues. The germline V gene encodes CDR1 LNHNV and CDR2 YYDKDF (reference sequence). Deletions cut 1 base from V and 4 bases from J, with 13 bases between.

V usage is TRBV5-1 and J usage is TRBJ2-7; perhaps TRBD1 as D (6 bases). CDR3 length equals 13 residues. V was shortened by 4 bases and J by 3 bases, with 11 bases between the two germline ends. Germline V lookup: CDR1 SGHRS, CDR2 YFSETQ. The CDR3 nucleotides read TGCGCCAGCAGCGCGGACAGCTACTACGAGCAGTACTTC. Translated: CASSADSYYEQYF.